The clone carrying this TCR beta chain has only a few counts. The V gene's germline CDR1 is LGHDT and CDR2 YNNKEL (reference sequence). V gave up 4 bases and J gave up 3 bases; unmatched junction bases: 4. The CDR3 totals 14 residues. Time point specified: blood at routine non-recurrence follow-up after resection. The source of the sample is a study of spatial heterogeneity in lung cancer. Using its own MiXCR run on the 5' RACE reads, TCRdb lists one record per CDR3 protein. Among 95,000 to 120,000 distinct CDR3 sequences listed, roughly 10% were seen once. This chain links TRBV3-1 with TRBJ2-7; 9 nucleotides line up with TRBD2. The material sequenced was PBMCs, taken at follow-up. This receptor was taken from a female donor with early-stage non-small cell lung cancer. For the CDR3, the DNA is TGTGCCAGCAGCCCGTGGACTAGCGTCTACGAGCAGTACTTC. Its translation: CASSPWTSVYEQYF.